This T cell receptor beta chain was recovered during a study of blood T cell repertoires in COVID-19. Across the study: Whether acute or convalescent, the COVID-19 samples came from the United States, Italy and Spain.

Assay: immunoSEQ multiplex PCR; the TCRdb copy retains only in-frame clones and omits some. The sample holds about 74,000 clones, 88% seen once. V was clipped by 0 bases and J by 4 bases, with 6 bases between them. CDR1 and CDR2 from the germline V gene are SGHVS and FQNEAQ. The CDR3 is 13 amino acids. The sample was peripheral blood. This chain uses TRBV7-8 with TRBJ2-5; D gene unclear. The source is a woman aged 80 or over with active or convalescent COVID-19. The chain's CDR3 is CASSLARLETQYF. In DNA, the CDR3 is TGTGCCAGCAGCTTAGCGCGTTTAGAGACCCAGTACTTC. The variable domain in full, with the rest retrieved from reference TRBV7-8 and TRBJ2-5, is GAGVSQSPRYKVAKRGQDVALRCDPISGHVSLFWYQQALGQGPEFLTYFQNEAQLDKSGLPSDRFFAERPEGSVSTLKIQRTQQEDSAVYLCASSLARLETQYFGPGTRLLVL.